Detailed here is one TCR beta chain. Participants were aged roughly 18 to 95 years, lived in 24 US areas, and enrolled virtually. The CDR3 totals 16 residues. From germline, CDR1 is SGDLS and CDR2 YYNGEE. The ends lost 5 bases at V and 0 bases at J; junction bases unmatched: 7. This sample is drawn from a study of blood T cell repertoires in COVID-19. Using immunoSEQ multiplex PCR, the repertoire was profiled, and TCRdb retains in-frame clones only, with some absent. Found here are 210,000 or so clones, about four fifths of them singletons; the top ten hold nearly 5%. Material: PBMCs or T cells enriched from blood (not recorded which). The V call is TRBV9, the J call TRBJ2-3; 9 bases agree with TRBD2. The TCR originated in a woman between 45 and 60 years old who had been exposed to COVID-19. CDR3 sequence reads: CASSGVTSGSTDTQYF. The CDR3, as DNA: TGTGCCAGCAGTGGCGTAACTAGCGGGAGCACAGATACGCAGTATTTT.